This T cell receptor (beta chain) is drawn from a study of CD8+ T cells in alopecia areata. Sequencing templates came from extracted RNA that was reverse transcribed into cDNA. This table comes from immunoSEQ multiplex PCR, and its TCRdb copy is limited to in-frame clones, with some not included. The sample lists fewer than 250,000 clones, under 40% occurring once. This clone occurred many times. V lost 5 bases, J lost 0 bases, and 9 bases lay in between. CDR1 is MNHNS, CDR2 SASEGT, per germline. The length of the CDR3 is 14 residues. Treatment: oral pan-JAK inhibitor, 5-10 mg twice daily. This receptor was identified in a human donor with alopecia areata. The V call is TRBV6-1, the J call TRBJ2-3; no definite D call. The sequencing here drew on CD4+ T cells sorted from blood, taken between weeks 30 and 35, from a patient treated with tofacitinib. The CDR3 sequence is CASSHIGSTDTQYF. The CDR3 coding sequence is TGTGCCAGCAGTCATATCGGGAGCACAGATACGCAGTATTTT.